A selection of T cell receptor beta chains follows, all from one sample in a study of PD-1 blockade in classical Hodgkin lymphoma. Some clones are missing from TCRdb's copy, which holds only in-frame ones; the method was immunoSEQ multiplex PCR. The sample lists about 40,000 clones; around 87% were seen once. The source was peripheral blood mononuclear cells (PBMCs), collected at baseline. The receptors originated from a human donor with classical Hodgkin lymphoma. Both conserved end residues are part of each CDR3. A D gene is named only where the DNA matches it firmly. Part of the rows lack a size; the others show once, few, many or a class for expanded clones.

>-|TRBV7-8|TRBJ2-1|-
TGTGCCAGCAGCCCGCAGGGGTTGGGCTCCTACAATGAGCAGTTCTTC
CASSPQGLGSYNEQFF
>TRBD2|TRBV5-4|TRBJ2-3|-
TGTGCCAGCAGCACGACTAGCGGCACAGATACGCAGTATTTT
CASSTTSGTDTQYF
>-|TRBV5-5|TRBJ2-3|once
TGTGCCAGCAGCTTGGACAGAGACACAGATACGCAGTATTTT
CASSLDRDTDTQYF
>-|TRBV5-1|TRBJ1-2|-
TGCGCCAGCAGCTTGGGGGCAGACCCTATGGGCTACACCTTC
CASSLGADPMGYTF
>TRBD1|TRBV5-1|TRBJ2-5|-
TGCGCCAGCAGCGGGGGAGGGACAGGGAGGAAGACCCAGTACTTC
CASSGGGTGRKTQYF
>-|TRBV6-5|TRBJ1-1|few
TGTGCCAGCAGTTACGGACTTCCGAACACTGAAGCTTTCTTT
CASSYGLPNTEAFF
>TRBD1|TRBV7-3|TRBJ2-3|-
TGTGCCAGCAGCTTAAATGGCAGGGGGACAGATACGCAGTATTTT
CASSLNGRGTDTQYF
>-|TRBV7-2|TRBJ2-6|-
TGTGCCAGCAGCTTAGGAGGTCCGCCCTCTGGGGCCAACGTCCTGACTTTC
CASSLGGPPSGANVLTF
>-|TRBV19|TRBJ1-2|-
TGTGCCAGTAGTATATGGGGCATAGAGGCGGTTTCTGGCTACACCTTC
CASSIWGIEAVSGYTF
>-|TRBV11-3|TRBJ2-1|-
TGTGCCAGCAGCTTAGGGGGTAGTGAGCAGTTCTTC
CASSLGGSEQFF
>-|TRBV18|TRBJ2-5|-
TGTGCCAGCTCACCGCCATCATGGGAGACCCAGTACTTC
CASSPPSWETQYF
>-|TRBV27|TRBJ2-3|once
TGTGCCAGCAGTTCCCCTTTTGCAAATACGCAGTATTTT
CASSSPFANTQYF
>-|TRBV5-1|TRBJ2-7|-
TGCGCCAGCAGCCGAGACCGAAGCTCCTACGAGCAGTACTTC
CASSRDRSSYEQYF
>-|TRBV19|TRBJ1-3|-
TGTGCCAGTAGTATTGGGGTCTGGCTTCGGGGGCTCCCTCTCTACTCTGGAAACACCATATATTTT
CASSIGVWLRGLPLYSGNTIYF
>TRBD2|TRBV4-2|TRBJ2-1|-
TGTGCCAGCAGCCAAGCCCCGTTTAGCGGGAGGGGCAATGAGCAGTTCTTC
CASSQAPFSGRGNEQFF
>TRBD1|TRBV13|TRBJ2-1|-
TGTGCCAGCAGCCAAAGGGACAGGGGATTTGATGAGCAGTTCTTC
CASSQRDRGFDEQFF